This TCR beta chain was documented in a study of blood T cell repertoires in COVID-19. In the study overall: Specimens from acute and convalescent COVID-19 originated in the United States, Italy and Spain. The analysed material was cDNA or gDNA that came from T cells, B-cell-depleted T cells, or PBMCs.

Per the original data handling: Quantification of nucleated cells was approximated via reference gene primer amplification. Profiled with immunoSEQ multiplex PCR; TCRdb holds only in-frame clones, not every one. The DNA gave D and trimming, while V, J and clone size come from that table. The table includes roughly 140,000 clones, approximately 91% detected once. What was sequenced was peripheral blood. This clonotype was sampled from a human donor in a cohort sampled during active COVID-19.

CDR3 protein: CASSLVTGSEAFF. In DNA, the CDR3 is TGCGCCAGCAGCTTGGTGACAGGGAGTGAAGCTTTCTTT. The chain uses TRBV5-1 and TRBJ1-1, with 7 bases that match TRBD1. This CDR3 is 13 amino acids long. With V trimmed by 0 bases and J by 7 bases, 3 bases remained unmatched. The germline CDR1 and CDR2 sequences are SGHRS and YFSETQ.